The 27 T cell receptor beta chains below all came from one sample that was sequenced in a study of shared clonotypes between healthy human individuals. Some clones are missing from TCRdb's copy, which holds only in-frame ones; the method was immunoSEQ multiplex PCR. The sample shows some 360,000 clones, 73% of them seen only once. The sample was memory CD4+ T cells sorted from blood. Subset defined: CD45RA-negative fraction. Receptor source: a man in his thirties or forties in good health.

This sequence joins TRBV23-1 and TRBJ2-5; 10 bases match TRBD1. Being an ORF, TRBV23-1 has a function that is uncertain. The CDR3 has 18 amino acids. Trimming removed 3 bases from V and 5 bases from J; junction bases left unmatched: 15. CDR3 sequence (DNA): TGCGCCAGCAGTCAGAAGGGACAGGGGCACCATATGTTGGAGACCCAGTACTTC. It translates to CASSQKGQGHHMLETQYF.

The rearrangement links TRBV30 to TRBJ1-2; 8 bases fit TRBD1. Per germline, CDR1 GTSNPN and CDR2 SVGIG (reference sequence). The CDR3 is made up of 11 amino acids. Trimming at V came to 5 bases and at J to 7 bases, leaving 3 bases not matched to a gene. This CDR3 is CAWDRGFGYTF. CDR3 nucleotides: TGTGCCTGGGACAGGGGATTTGGCTACACCTTC.

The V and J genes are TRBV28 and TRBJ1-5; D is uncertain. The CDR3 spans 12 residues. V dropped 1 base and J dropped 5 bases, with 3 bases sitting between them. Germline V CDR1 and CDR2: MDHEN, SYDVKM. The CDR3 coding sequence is TGTGCCAGCAGTTTATTGGATCAGCCCCAGCATTTT. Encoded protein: CASSLLDQPQHF.

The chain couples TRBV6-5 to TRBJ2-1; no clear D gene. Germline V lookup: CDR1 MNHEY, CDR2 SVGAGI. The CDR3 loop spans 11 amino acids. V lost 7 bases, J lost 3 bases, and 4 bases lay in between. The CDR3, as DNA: TGTGCCAGCATGCTCTACAATGAGCAGTTCTTC. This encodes CASMLYNEQFF.

CDR3 sequence: CASRTSGRTHEQYF. The CDR3 region has the DNA TGTGCCAGCAGGACTAGCGGGAGGACCCACGAGCAGTACTTC. This chain connects TRBV28 to TRBJ2-7, with TRBD2 matching over 13 bases. With V trimmed by 6 bases and J by 5 bases, 4 bases remained unmatched. Germline CDR1 reads MDHEN; CDR2 reads SYDVKM. This CDR3 comprises 14 residues.

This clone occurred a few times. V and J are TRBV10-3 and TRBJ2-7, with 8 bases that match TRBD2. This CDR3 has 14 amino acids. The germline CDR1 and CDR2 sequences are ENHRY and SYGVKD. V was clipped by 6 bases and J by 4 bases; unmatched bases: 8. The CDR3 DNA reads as TGTGCCATCAGACCGGATCGGGGGGGATACGAGCAGTACTTC. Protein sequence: CAIRPDRGGYEQYF.

This CDR3 is CASSLFVRGDQPQHF. The DNA of the CDR3 is TGTGCCAGCAGCTTATTTGTGAGAGGGGATCAGCCCCAGCATTTT. The rearrangement uses TRBV7-2 and TRBJ1-5, with D maybe TRBD1 (5 bases). Germline V gene data show CDR1 as SGHTA and CDR2 as FQGNSA. CDR3 length: 15 residues. V lost 2 bases and J 5 bases, leaving 13 bases between the germline ends. The full variable domain, in which reference TRBV7-2 and TRBJ1-5 provide the parts outside the CDR3, is GAGVSQSPSNKVTEKGKDVELRCDPISGHTALYWYRQSLGQGLEFLIYFQGNSAPDKSGLPSDRFSAERTGGSVSTLTIQRTQQEDSAVYLCASSLFVRGDQPQHFGDGTRLSIL.

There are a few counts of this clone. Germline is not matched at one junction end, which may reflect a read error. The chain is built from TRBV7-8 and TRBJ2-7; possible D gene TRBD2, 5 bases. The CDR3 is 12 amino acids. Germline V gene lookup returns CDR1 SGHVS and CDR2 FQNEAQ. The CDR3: CASSQPPGSPSF. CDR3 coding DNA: TGTGCCAGCAGCCAACCCCCGGGGTCCCCCTCCTTC.

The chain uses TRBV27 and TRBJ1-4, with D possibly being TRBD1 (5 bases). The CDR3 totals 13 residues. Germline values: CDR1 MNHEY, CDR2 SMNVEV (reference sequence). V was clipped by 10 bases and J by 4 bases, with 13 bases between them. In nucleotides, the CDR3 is TGTGCCACCGGAGGACACCTTAATGAAAAACTGTTTTTT. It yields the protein CATGGHLNEKLFF.

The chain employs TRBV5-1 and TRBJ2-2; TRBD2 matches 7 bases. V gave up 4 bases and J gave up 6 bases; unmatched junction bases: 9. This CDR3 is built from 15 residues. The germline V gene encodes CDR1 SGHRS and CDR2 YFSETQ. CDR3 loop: CASSQEAGRAGELFF. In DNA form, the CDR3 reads TGCGCCAGCAGCCAAGAAGCGGGAAGGGCCGGGGAGCTGTTTTTT.

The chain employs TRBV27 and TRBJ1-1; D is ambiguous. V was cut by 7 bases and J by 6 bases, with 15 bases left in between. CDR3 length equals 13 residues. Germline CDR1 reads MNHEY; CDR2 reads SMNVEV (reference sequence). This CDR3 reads CASTSPGSPEAFF. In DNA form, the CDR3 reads TGTGCCAGCACCTCGCCGGGTTCCCCTGAAGCTTTCTTT.

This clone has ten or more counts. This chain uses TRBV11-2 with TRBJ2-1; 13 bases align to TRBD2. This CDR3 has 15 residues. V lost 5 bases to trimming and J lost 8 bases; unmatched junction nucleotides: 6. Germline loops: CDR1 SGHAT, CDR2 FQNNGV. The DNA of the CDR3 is TGTGCCAGCAGCCGGACTAGCGGGAGTATTTATGAGCAGTTCTTC. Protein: CASSRTSGSIYEQFF.

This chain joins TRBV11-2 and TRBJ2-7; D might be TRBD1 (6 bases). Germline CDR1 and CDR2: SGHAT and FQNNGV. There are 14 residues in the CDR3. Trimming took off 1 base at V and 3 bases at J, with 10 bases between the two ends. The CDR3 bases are TGTGCCAGCAGCTTAGCGAGCAGGGGCTACGAGCAGTACTTC. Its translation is CASSLASRGYEQYF.

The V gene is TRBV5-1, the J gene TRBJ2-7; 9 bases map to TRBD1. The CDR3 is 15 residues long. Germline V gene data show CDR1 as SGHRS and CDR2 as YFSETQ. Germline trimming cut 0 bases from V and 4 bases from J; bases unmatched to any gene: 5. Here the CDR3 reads CASSLGGQGSYEQYF. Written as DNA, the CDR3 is TGCGCCAGCAGCTTGGGCGGACAGGGGTCTTACGAGCAGTACTTC. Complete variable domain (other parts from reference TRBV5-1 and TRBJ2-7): KAGVTQTPRYLIKTRGQQVTLSCSPISGHRSVSWYQQTPGQGLQFLFEYFSETQRNKGNFPGRFSGRQFSNSRSEMNVSTLELGDSALYLCASSLGGQGSYEQYFGPGTRLTVT.

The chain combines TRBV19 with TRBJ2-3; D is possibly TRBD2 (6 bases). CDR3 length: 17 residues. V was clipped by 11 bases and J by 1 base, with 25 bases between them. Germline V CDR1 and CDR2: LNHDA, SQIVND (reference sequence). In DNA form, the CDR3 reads TGTGCCGCCAGTAGTATAGGCGGTGGGGAGGGCACAGATACGCAGTATTTT. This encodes CAASSIGGGEGTDTQYF.

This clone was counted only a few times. The CDR3: CAWGPLFAGELFF. The CDR3 DNA follows: TGTGCCTGGGGACCCCTTTTTGCCGGGGAGCTGTTTTTT. This chain links TRBV30 with TRBJ2-2; the D is unclear. Trimming removed 5 bases from V and 6 bases from J, with 13 bases in between. Germline loops: CDR1 GTSNPN, CDR2 SVGIG (reference sequence). The CDR3 is made up of 13 amino acids.

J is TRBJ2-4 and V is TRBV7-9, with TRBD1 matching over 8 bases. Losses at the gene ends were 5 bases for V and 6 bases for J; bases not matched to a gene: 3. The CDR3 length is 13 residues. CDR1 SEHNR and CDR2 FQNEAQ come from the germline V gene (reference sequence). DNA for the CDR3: TGTGCCAGCAGCCGACAGGGGCGAAACATTCAGTACTTC. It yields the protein CASSRQGRNIQYF.

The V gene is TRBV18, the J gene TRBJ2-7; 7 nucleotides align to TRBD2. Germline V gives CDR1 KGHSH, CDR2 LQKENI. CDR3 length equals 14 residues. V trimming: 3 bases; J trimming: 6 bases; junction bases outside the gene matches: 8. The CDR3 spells CASSPGGRASEQYF. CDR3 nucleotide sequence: TGTGCCAGCTCACCGGGGGGGAGGGCCTCCGAGCAGTACTTC. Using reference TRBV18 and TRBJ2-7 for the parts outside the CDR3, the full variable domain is NAGVMQNPRHLVRRRGQEARLRCSPMKGHSHVYWYRQLPEEGLKFMVYLQKENIIDESGMPKERFSAEFPKEGPSILRIQQVVRGDSAAYFCASSPGGRASEQYFGPGTRLTVT.

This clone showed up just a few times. The CDR3 region is CASGSGDSFDEQYF. CDR3 in DNA: TGTGCTAGTGGCTCCGGTGACAGTTTCGACGAGCAGTACTTC. V and J are TRBV12-5 and TRBJ2-7, with D possibly matching TRBD1 (5 bases). Germline V CDR1 and CDR2: LGHNT, FRNRAP. The V end lost 6 bases, the J end lost 5 bases, and 17 bases lay between the germline ends. The CDR3 length is 14 residues.

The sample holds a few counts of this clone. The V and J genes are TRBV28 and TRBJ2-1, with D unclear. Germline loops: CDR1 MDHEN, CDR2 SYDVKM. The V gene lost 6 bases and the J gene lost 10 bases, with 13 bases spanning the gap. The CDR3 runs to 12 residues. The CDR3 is CASRENGAEQFF. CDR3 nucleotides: TGTGCCAGCAGGGAGAACGGTGCCGAGCAGTTCTTC.

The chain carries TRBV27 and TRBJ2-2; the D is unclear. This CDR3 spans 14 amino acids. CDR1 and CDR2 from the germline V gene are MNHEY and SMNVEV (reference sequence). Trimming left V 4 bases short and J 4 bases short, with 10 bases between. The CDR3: CASSYLSLTGELFF. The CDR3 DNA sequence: TGTGCCAGCAGTTATCTCAGTCTCACCGGGGAGCTGTTTTTT.

CDR3 nucleotides: TGTGCCAGCAGCGAAACCGGGACAGACTACGAGCAGTACTTC. It yields the protein CASSETGTDYEQYF. The chain carries TRBV6-1 and TRBJ2-7; 7 bases map to TRBD1. V shed 6 bases and J 3 bases; nucleotides not matched to a gene: 8. Germline CDR1 reads MNHNS; CDR2 reads SASEGT. This CDR3 has 14 amino acids.

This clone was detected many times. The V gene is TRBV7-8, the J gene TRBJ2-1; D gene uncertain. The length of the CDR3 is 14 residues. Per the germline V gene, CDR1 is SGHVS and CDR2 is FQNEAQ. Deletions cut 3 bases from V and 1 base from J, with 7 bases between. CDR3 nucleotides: TGTGCCAGCAGCTTTTTGATTTCCTACAATGAGCAGTTCTTC. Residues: CASSFLISYNEQFF.

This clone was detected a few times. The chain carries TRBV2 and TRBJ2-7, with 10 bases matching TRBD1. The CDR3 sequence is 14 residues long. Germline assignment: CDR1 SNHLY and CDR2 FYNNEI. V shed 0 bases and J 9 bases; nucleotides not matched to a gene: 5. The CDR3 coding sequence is TGTGCCAGCAGTGAAGCGGGACAGGGGCGGGCGCAGTACTTC. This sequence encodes CASSEAGQGRAQYF.

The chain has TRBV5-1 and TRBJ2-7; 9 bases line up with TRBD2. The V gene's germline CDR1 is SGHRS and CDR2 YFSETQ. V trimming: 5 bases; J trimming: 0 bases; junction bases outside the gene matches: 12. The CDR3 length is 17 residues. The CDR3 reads CASSRAGGPGRSYEQYF. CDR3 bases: TGCGCCAGCAGTCGGGCGGGAGGGCCGGGGCGCTCCTACGAGCAGTACTTC.

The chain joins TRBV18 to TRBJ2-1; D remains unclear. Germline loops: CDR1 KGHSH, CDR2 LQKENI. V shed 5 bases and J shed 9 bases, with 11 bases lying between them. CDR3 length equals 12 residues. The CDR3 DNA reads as TGTGCCAGCTCAATTAGTCAAGTTGAGCAGTTCTTC. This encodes CASSISQVEQFF. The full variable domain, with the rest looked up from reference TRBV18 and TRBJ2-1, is NAGVMQNPRHLVRRRGQEARLRCSPMKGHSHVYWYRQLPEEGLKFMVYLQKENIIDESGMPKERFSAEFPKEGPSILRIQQVVRGDSAAYFCASSISQVEQFFGPGTRLTVL.

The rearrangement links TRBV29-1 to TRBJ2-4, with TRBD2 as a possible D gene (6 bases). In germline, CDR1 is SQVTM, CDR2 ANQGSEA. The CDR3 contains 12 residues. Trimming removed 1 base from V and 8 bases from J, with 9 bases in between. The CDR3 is CSVEAGGDIQYF. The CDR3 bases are TGCAGCGTTGAAGCAGGAGGGGACATTCAGTACTTC.